The sequence of this TCR beta chain was determined in a study of blood T cell repertoires in COVID-19. The CDR3 runs to 14 residues. Sequenced by immunoSEQ multiplex PCR; TCRdb stores in-frame clones only, minus some. The sample yields about 180,000 clones, around 85% seen once. Sequenced sample: PBMCs or T cells enriched from blood (not recorded which). The V and J genes are TRBV21-1 and TRBJ1-5; the table's D call, TRBD1, was not checked against the DNA. TRBV21-1 is noted as a pseudogene. This sequence was found in a man aged 40-49 years who had recovered from COVID-19. CDR3 residues: CASSVGQSNQPQHF. In DNA, the CDR3 is TGTGCCAGCAGTGTTGGACAGAGCAATCAGCCCCAGCATTTT.